Below are 9 T cell receptor beta chains sequenced from a single sample in a study of blood T cell repertoires in COVID-19 (TCRdb year 2020). Receptors were amplified or captured by the immunoSEQ multiplex PCR assay. TCRdb mirrors the immuneACCESS table, restricted to in-frame sequences. Some clones are absent from its copies; in checked studies, under half trace to an unresolved V gene, and the reason for the others is unknown. The sample table shows some 180,000 clones, and over 80% are seen once. The ten largest clones add up to around 6.3% of the sample. Sequencing was done on a sample of peripheral blood. These receptors were taken from a woman aged 35 to 49 with COVID-19, enrolled during active disease.

J is TRBJ2-3 and V is TRBV7-9; TRBD1 aligns across 8 bases. The CDR3 length is 14 residues. From germline, CDR1 is SEHNR and CDR2 FQNEAQ (reference sequence). V lost 5 bases to trimming and J lost 8 bases; unmatched junction nucleotides: 9. For the CDR3, the DNA is TGTGCCAGCAGCCCGGGACAGGCTTCGCGTACGCAGTATTTT. This encodes CASSPGQASRTQYF. Based on the CDR3 plus reference TRBV7-9 and TRBJ2-3, the full variable domain is DTGVSQNPRHKITKRGQNVTFRCDPISEHNRLYWYRQTLGQGPEFLTYFQNEAQLEKSRLLSDRFSAERPKGSFSTLEIQRTEQGDSAMYLCASSPGQASRTQYFGPGTRLTVL.

V usage is TRBV6-2 or TRBV6-3 and J usage is TRBJ1-2; TRBD1 agrees at 9 bases. After removal of 2 bases from V and 0 bases from J, the junction contained 16 bases not matched to a gene. This CDR3 region has 20 residues. The germline V gene has CDR1 MNHEY and CDR2 SVGEGT. CDR3: CASSYVTSRQGGPPNYGYTF. CDR3 nucleotide sequence: TGTGCCAGCAGTTACGTAACGAGTAGACAGGGGGGACCTCCTAACTATGGCTACACCTTC.

The chain is built from TRBV29-1 and TRBJ1-1, with D possibly TRBD1 on 5 matching bases. Germline values: CDR1 SQVTM, CDR2 ANQGSEA. The CDR3 consists of 13 residues. Trimming cost V 4 bases and J 5 bases, with 14 bases left between them. The CDR3 loop is CSVARGGETEAFF. The DNA for the CDR3 is TGCAGCGTTGCCCGCGGGGGGGAAACTGAAGCTTTCTTT.

The chain carries TRBV5-1 and TRBJ1-1, with a possible D match to TRBD1 (5 bases). V was cut by 0 bases and J by 7 bases, with 10 bases left in between. CDR1 is SGHRS, CDR2 YFSETQ, per germline. The CDR3 totals 13 residues. The DNA of the CDR3 is TGCGCCAGCAGCTTGGGGCGCCAGGGTGAAGCTTTCTTT. Amino acid sequence: CASSLGRQGEAFF.

This sequence joins TRBV27 and TRBJ2-6; D remains unclear. Trimming pared 1 base from V and 0 bases from J, leaving 7 bases between. CDR1 is MNHEY and CDR2 is SMNVEV in the germline V gene (reference sequence). The CDR3 loop spans 16 amino acids. CDR3 in DNA: TGTGCCAGCAGTTTATTTGCCAGCTCTGGGGCCAACGTCCTGACTTTC. Protein: CASSLFASSGANVLTF.

The rearrangement joins TRBV10-2 to TRBJ2-5; maybe TRBD2 (5 bases). This CDR3 has 13 amino acids. V shed 3 bases and J shed 4 bases, with 9 bases lying between them. Germline values: CDR1 WSHSY, CDR2 SAAADI. DNA for the CDR3: TGCGCCAGCAGTGATACGGGAAGAGAGACCCAGTACTTC. It translates to CASSDTGRETQYF.

V usage is TRBV5-1 and J usage is TRBJ1-4; 7 bases align to TRBD1. The CDR3 consists of 11 residues. CDR1 SGHRS and CDR2 YFSETQ come from the germline V gene. V was pared by 0 bases and J by 15 bases, with 2 bases of the junction left unmatched. For the CDR3, the DNA is TGCGCCAGCAGCTTGGGGGGACAGTTGTTTTTT. It is translated as CASSLGGQLFF.

CDR3 sequence (DNA): TGTGCCAGCAGTCCCCCCTCCCCCTACGAGCAGTACTTC. Amino acids: CASSPPSPYEQYF. The chain combines TRBV27 with TRBJ2-7; no firm D call. With 5 bases removed from V and 2 bases from J, the gap between germline ends came to 10 bases. Germline V gene lookup returns CDR1 MNHEY and CDR2 SMNVEV (reference sequence). The length of the CDR3 is 13 residues.

This sequence joins TRBV25-1 and TRBJ2-7; 10 bases fit TRBD1. The CDR3 spans 14 residues. Germline loops: CDR1 MGHDK, CDR2 SYGVNS. Germline trimming cut 6 bases from V and 4 bases from J; bases unmatched to any gene: 6. CDR3 region: CASRSPGQGYEQYF. The CDR3 DNA reads as TGTGCCAGCAGATCTCCGGGACAGGGGTACGAGCAGTACTTC.